The rows below give T cell receptor beta chains drawn from one sample of a study of blood T cell repertoires in COVID-19. Sequencing was performed with immunoSEQ multiplex PCR; in TCRdb, only in-frame clones are kept and a portion is missing. The data hold 100,000 to 150,000 clones, with 70% to 80% observed a single time. The sequencing sample was made of peripheral blood. Every receptor here comes from a human donor in a cohort sampled during active COVID-19. CDR3s include the opening cysteine and the closing phenylalanine or tryptophan. The D gene is left open where the match is weak. Rows may omit the clone size; those that give it use once, few, many or a size class.

clone_size cdr3_length j_call d_call v_call cdr3_nt cdr3_aa
NA 17 TRBJ1-2 NA TRBV28 TGTGCCAGCGTCCTTGGTGGTGGGGGGTCAGGCGGTTCTGGCTACACCTTC CASVLGGGGSGGSGYTF
NA 17 TRBJ2-3 TRBD2 TRBV7-6 TGTGCCAGCAGCTTGGGGGTCCTAGCGGGAGTCACAGATACGCAGTATTTT CASSLGVLAGVTDTQYF
NA 15 TRBJ1-6 NA TRBV10-3 TGTGCCATCAGTGAGTCGCAGATATCCAATTCACCCCTCCACTTT CAISESQISNSPLHF
NA 14 TRBJ2-1 TRBD2 TRBV6-5 TGTGCCAGCACCGGACTAGCGGGCCCAAATGAGCAGTTCTTC CASTGLAGPNEQFF
NA 13 TRBJ1-3 NA TRBV7-3 TGTGCCAGCAGGGAGGGATCAGGAAACACCATATATTTT CASREGSGNTIYF
NA 14 TRBJ1-2 TRBD1 TRBV5-6 TGTGCCAGCAGCCAGGGGGACAGGTCGGCTGGCTACACCTTC CASSQGDRSAGYTF
NA 15 TRBJ2-5 NA TRBV14 TGTGCCAGCAGCCAGCAGGTTTCGCGACAAGAGACCCAGTACTTC CASSQQVSRQETQYF
NA 14 TRBJ1-5 NA TRBV28 TGTGCCAGCAGCCCCAGGGGCACCAATCAGCCCCAGCATTTT CASSPRGTNQPQHF
NA 15 TRBJ2-3 NA TRBV5-1 TGCGCCAGCAGCTTGGGCGGCAGCTTCACAGATACGCAGTATTTT CASSLGGSFTDTQYF
NA 15 TRBJ1-1 NA TRBV4-1 TGCGCCAGCAGCCAAGGCAGATCAATGAACACTGAAGCTTTCTTT CASSQGRSMNTEAFF
NA 14 TRBJ2-3 NA TRBV6-1 TGTGCCAGCAGTGAAAGCAGGGTTACAGATACGCAGTATTTT CASSESRVTDTQYF
few 15 TRBJ1-4 TRBD1 TRBV27 TGTGCCAGCAGTTTACGGACAGGCATTAATGAAAAACTGTTTTTT CASSLRTGINEKLFF
NA 17 TRBJ2-2 NA TRBV7-9 TGTGCCAGCAGCTTAGAGAGAGGTCAGGGGAACACCGGGGAGCTGTTTTTT CASSLERGQGNTGELFF
once 14 TRBJ2-3 TRBD2 TRBV28 TGTGCCAGCACTTTAGCGGGAGCGCAAGATACGCAGTATTTT CASTLAGAQDTQYF
NA 13 TRBJ2-7 NA TRBV11-3 TGTGCCAGCAGCTCCGGTTCGTCCTACGAGCAGTACTTC CASSSGSSYEQYF
NA 15 TRBJ2-7 TRBD1 TRBV6-5 TGTGCCAGCAGTCCTCTGACAGGGTCAAAGTACGAGCAGTACTTC CASSPLTGSKYEQYF
NA 15 TRBJ2-2 TRBD1 TRBV9 TGTGCCAGCAGCGCGACAGGGGCAGGCACCGGGGAGCTGTTTTTT CASSATGAGTGELFF
few 16 TRBJ1-2 NA TRBV2 TGTGCCAGCAGTGAAGCACCAGGGCCAGCCCTCTATGGCTACACCTTC CASSEAPGPALYGYTF
NA 15 TRBJ1-6 TRBD1 TRBV6-5 TGTGCCAGCAAGGGACAGGGGGCGAGAAATTCACCCCTCCACTTT CASKGQGARNSPLHF
NA 13 TRBJ1-1 NA TRBV10-3 TGTGCCATCAGTGAGGGCCAGAACACTGAAGCTTTCTTT CAISEGQNTEAFF
NA 15 TRBJ1-2 TRBD1 TRBV6-5 TGTGCCAGCATCCTCTCGACAGGGACAGATTATGGCTACACCTTC CASILSTGTDYGYTF
once 15 TRBJ2-7 NA TRBV10-3 TGTGCCATCAGTAACCAGGGGGGTAAGGGCTACGAGCAGTACTTC CAISNQGGKGYEQYF
NA 18 TRBJ1-2 NA TRBV4-3 TGCGCCAGCAGCCAAGATCTAGGTGGGACTGCGAATACTTATGGCTACACCTTC CASSQDLGGTANTYGYTF
few 12 TRBJ1-3 NA TRBV19 TGTGCCAGTAGTATCGAGGGAAACACCATATATTTT CASSIEGNTIYF
NA 16 TRBJ1-6 NA TRBV11-2 TGTGCCAGCAGCTCCGATTTAGGGACAAGTAATTCACCCCTCCACTTT CASSSDLGTSNSPLHF
NA 12 TRBJ2-7 NA TRBV7-2 TGTGCCAGCAGCCCCCAGGGGACCCGCCCTCAATTC CASSPQGTRPQF
NA 14 TRBJ2-5 TRBD1 TRBV5-8 TGTGCCAGCACAGGACAGGTCGCAAGGGAGACCCAGTACTTC CASTGQVARETQYF
NA 14 TRBJ1-5 NA TRBV19 TGTGCCAGTAGTATTTCGTTGGAGTATCAGCCCCAGCATTTT CASSISLEYQPQHF
NA 14 TRBJ1-2 NA TRBV5-6 TGTGCCAGCAGCTTGGCCTACAGGGAGTATGGCTACACCTTC CASSLAYREYGYTF
NA 13 TRBJ2-7 NA TRBV19 TGTGCCAGTAGTATGACTGCAATGTACGAGCAGTACTTC CASSMTAMYEQYF
few 15 TRBJ2-5 NA TRBV5-1 TGCGCCAGCAGGGATTACAGGGTTGACCAAGAGACCCAGTACTTC CASRDYRVDQETQYF
NA 14 TRBJ2-7 TRBD1 TRBV10-3 TGTGCCATCACCGACGGACAGGTAAACTACGAGCAGTACTTC CAITDGQVNYEQYF
NA 13 TRBJ1-1 NA TRBV18 TGTGCCAGCTCACCACCGACTTTCAGTGAAGCTTTCTTT CASSPPTFSEAFF
few 19 TRBJ2-2 TRBD2 TRBV7-9 TGTGCCAGCAGCTGGGTTCCCAAAGCGGGGGGGCTGAACACCGGGGAGCTGTTTTTT CASSWVPKAGGLNTGELFF
NA 15 TRBJ2-1 NA TRBV27 TGTGCCAGCAGCACCTACCCGAGCTCCTACAATGAGCAGTTCTTC CASSTYPSSYNEQFF
NA 13 TRBJ2-1 TRBD2 TRBV19 TGTGCCAGTAGGCCTAGCGGAAGGAATGAGCAGTTCTTC CASRPSGRNEQFF
NA 14 TRBJ2-2 NA TRBV6-5 TGTGCCAGCTCCGGGCAGGGGTACACCGGGGAGCTGTTTTTT CASSGQGYTGELFF
NA 14 TRBJ2-7 TRBD1 TRBV7-2 TGTGCCAGCAGCTTAGCAACAGGGGCCTACGAGCAGTACTTC CASSLATGAYEQYF
NA 16 TRBJ2-3 NA TRBV28 TGTGCCAGCAGTTTAGAAGAGGAGTTAAGCACAGATACGCAGTATTTT CASSLEEELSTDTQYF
NA 14 TRBJ2-7 NA TRBV20-1 TGCAGTGCTAGTTACAGTTATGCCTCCTACGAGCAGTACTTC CSASYSYASYEQYF
NA 13 TRBJ2-3 TRBD1 TRBV18 TGTGCCAGCTCAACGGGACAGCTCAATACGCAGTATTTT CASSTGQLNTQYF
NA 17 TRBJ2-5 NA TRBV4-2 TGTGCCAGCAGCCCGCGCAATCCTAGACAGGAATCGGAGACCCAGTACTTC CASSPRNPRQESETQYF
NA 16 TRBJ1-6 NA TRBV28 TGTGCCAGCAGTTTAGGTGGGCAGGGATTGAATTCACCCCTCCACTTT CASSLGGQGLNSPLHF
NA 15 TRBJ2-1 NA TRBV7-2 TGTGCCAGCTCCCCCCCGACAGCCTCCTACAATGAGCAGTTCTTC CASSPPTASYNEQFF
NA 15 TRBJ2-2 NA TRBV24-1 TGTGCCACCAGTGATTTAACAAGGAACACCGGGGAGCTGTTTTTT CATSDLTRNTGELFF
NA 13 TRBJ2-3 TRBD2 TRBV28 TGTGCCAGCAGAGCGGGGGGCACAGATACGCAGTATTTT CASRAGGTDTQYF
NA 16 TRBJ2-2 NA TRBV7-9 TGTGCCAGCAGCGCCTATGGAGGCGGGACTGCCGGGGAGCTGTTTTTT CASSAYGGGTAGELFF
NA 15 TRBJ2-1 TRBD2 TRBV29-1 TGCAGCGGCGAGACTAGCGGGAGCTCCTACAATGAGCAGTTCTTC CSGETSGSSYNEQFF
NA 16 TRBJ2-2 NA TRBV5-4 TGTGCCAGCAGCTCACAGGGCTTGGGCACCACCGGGGAGCTGTTTTTT CASSSQGLGTTGELFF
NA 14 TRBJ1-1 NA TRBV10-3 TGTGCCATCAGTGAGTCGATAAGCGGAGCTGAAGCTTTCTTT CAISESISGAEAFF